Presented here are 24 T cell receptor beta chains from one specimen sequenced in a study of tumor-infiltrating lymphocytes in primary liver carcinoma (dated by TCRdb to 2015 to 2018). TCRdb shows the sequencer as Illumina HiSeq 2500. Using a constant-region primer and ProtoScript II reverse transcriptase, TCRbeta-specific cDNA was reverse-transcribed from roughly 460 ng total RNA. Three nested multiplex PCR rounds, following a slightly modified ARM-PCR procedure, were used to build the TCRbeta libraries. Each of the first two PCR rounds ran for approximately 11 cycles and used multiplex TRBV1-TRBV30 forward primers together with a Cbeta reverse primer. TCRdb trimmed public reads at Q25 via fastp, called clones via MiXCR and kept in-frame beta chains. Under each unique CDR3 protein, matching rows form one entry showing the most common genes and DNA. This sample is represented by approximately 340,000 distinct CDR3 sequences; roughly 61% of them were singletons. The ten largest clones capture 6.5% of the sample.

TRIzol reagent was used to extract blood RNA from unsorted whole blood, while the DNeasy Blood & Tissue kit provided the germline DNA. The sample consisted of peripheral blood. These TCRs come from a man aged 35-49 years with primary liver carcinoma and hepatitis B virus infection.

This chain links TRBV7-9 with TRBJ1-4; D not resolved. Germline CDR1 reads SEHNR; CDR2 reads FQNEAQ (reference sequence). CDR3 length: 14 residues. V was pared by 5 bases and J by 8 bases, with 15 bases between. CDR3 nucleotide sequence: TGTGCCAGCAGCCGTAGTAACACGGGAGAAAAACTGTTTTTT. Amino acids: CASSRSNTGEKLFF.

This clonotype came up a few times. This could be a read error, since a much larger clone is one nucleotide away. This rearrangement joins TRBV29-1 to TRBJ2-1; D gene ambiguous. Trimming removed 6 bases from V and 9 bases from J, with 15 bases in between. Germline values: CDR1 SQVTM, CDR2 ANQGSEA. This CDR3 region has 12 residues. CDR3 bases: TGCAGCGTAGAGATTGAACCCCCTGAGCAGTTCTTC. This sequence encodes CSVEIEPPEQFF.

This clonotype showed up just a few times. The chain combines TRBV7-9 with TRBJ2-3, with TRBD2 matching 10 bases. After removal of 4 bases from V and 0 bases from J, the junction contained 4 bases not matched to a gene. CDR1 and CDR2 (germline): SEHNR, FQNEAQ (reference sequence). CDR3 size: 16 residues. This CDR3 is CASSSGTSASTDTQYF. CDR3 nucleotides: TGTGCCAGCAGCTCGGGGACTAGCGCTAGCACAGATACGCAGTATTTT.

Ten or more counts support this clonotype. The chain couples TRBV14 to TRBJ2-7, with 9 bases identical to TRBD1. CDR3 length: 15 amino acids. Germline V gene sequence: CDR1 SGHDN, CDR2 FVKESK. Unmatched junction bases numbered 7, after V lost 6 bases and J lost 1 base. The CDR3 reads CASSLRQGVSYEQYF. The CDR3, as DNA: TGTGCCAGCAGTCTTCGACAGGGGGTATCCTACGAGCAGTACTTC.

Worth noting for this clonotype: This could be a read error, since a much larger clone is one nucleotide away. No conserved phenylalanine or tryptophan ends this CDR3, so it is likely a read error. The V gene is TRBV10-2, the J gene TRBJ1-2; 7 bases map to TRBD1. The CDR3 contains 13 residues. V dropped 4 bases and J dropped 5; count of bases not matched to a gene: 4. Germline V gene sequence: CDR1 WSHSY, CDR2 SAAADI. The CDR3 region has the DNA TGCGCCAGCAGTGCGGACAGGTCTTATGGCTACACCCTC. It translates to CASSADRSYGYTL.

The sample holds a few counts of this clonotype. At one end the junction does not follow the germline gene, possibly because of a read error. The gene calls are TRBV5-4 and TRBJ2-5; no clear D gene. CDR1 is SGHNT and CDR2 is YYREEE in the germline V gene (reference sequence). CDR3 length: 14 amino acids. DNA of the CDR3: TGTGCCAGCAGCACCCCTGCCAGCGAAGAGGCCCAGTACTTC. It is translated as CASSTPASEEAQYF. The variable domain in full, with the rest retrieved from reference TRBV5-4 and TRBJ2-5, is ETGVTQSPTHLIKTRGQQVTLRCSSQSGHNTVSWYQQALGQGPQFIFQYYREEENGRGNFPPRFSGLQFPNYSSELNVNALELDDSALYLCASSTPASEEAQYFGPGTRLLVL.

This chain joins TRBV11-2 and TRBJ2-7; TRBD2 matches 8 bases. Per the germline V gene, CDR1 is SGHAT and CDR2 is FQNNGV. The CDR3 has 15 residues. V lost 3 bases to trimming and J lost 6 bases; unmatched junction nucleotides: 10. The CDR3 bases are TGTGCCAGCAGCTTTCGGGGGGGTAACATCTGCGAGCAGTACTTC. Amino acids: CASSFRGGNICEQYF.

V gene TRBV5-1 combines with J gene TRBJ1-5; the D gene is possibly TRBD1 (6 bases). Germline V gene sequence: CDR1 SGHRS, CDR2 YFSETQ. The CDR3 spans 15 residues. Deletions cut 5 bases from V and 6 bases from J, with 18 bases between. The CDR3 region has the DNA TGCGCCAGCAGTCTGAGGGGGGCCGATGGTCAGCCCCAGCATTTT. The encoded protein is CASSLRGADGQPQHF.

In this sample, this clonotype turned up many times. This rearrangement joins TRBV11-2 to TRBJ1-2, with TRBD1 matching 9 bases. Germline loops: CDR1 SGHAT, CDR2 FQNNGV. CDR3 length: 14 residues. J lost 6 bases, V lost 5 bases, and 7 bases had no gene match. DNA of the CDR3: TGTGCCAGCAGCCGACCGACAGGGGGAAATGGCTACACCTTC. Its protein is CASSRPTGGNGYTF. The whole variable domain, filled in from reference TRBV11-2 and TRBJ1-2, reads EAGVAQSPRYKIIEKRQSVAFWCNPISGHATLYWYQQILGQGPKLLIQFQNNGVVDDSQLPKDRFSAERLKGVDSTLKIQPAKLEDSAVYLCASSRPTGGNGYTFGSGTRLTVV.

This clonotype was recorded a few times. The V gene is TRBV6-5, the J gene TRBJ1-5, with no clear D. Germline loops: CDR1 MNHEY, CDR2 SVGAGI. The length of the CDR3 is 17 residues. Trimming removed 5 bases at V and 3 bases at J, with 20 bases between. The CDR3 loop reads CASSRSGTVSFNQPQHF. Here the CDR3 DNA reads TGTGCCAGCAGTCGATCCGGAACAGTCTCATTCAATCAGCCCCAGCATTTT.

J is TRBJ2-3 and V is TRBV28; D is unclear. The CDR3 runs to 14 residues. The germline V and J ends were trimmed by 8 bases and 4 bases, with 16 bases remaining between them. Per the germline V gene, CDR1 is MDHEN and CDR2 is SYDVKM. CDR3 in DNA: TGTGCCAGCCACGACAAGGGCCGGGCAGATACGCAGTATTTT. Its translation is CASHDKGRADTQYF.

This clonotype has at least ten counts. CDR3 sequence reads: CASSYGLVQETQYF. CDR3 in DNA: TGTGCCAGCAGTTACGGGCTTGTGCAAGAGACCCAGTACTTC. The V gene is TRBV6-2 or TRBV6-3, the J gene TRBJ2-5, with D hard to call. This CDR3 spans 14 amino acids. Trimming removed 2 bases at V and 2 bases at J, with 9 bases between. In germline, CDR1 is MNHEY, CDR2 SVGEGT.

This clonotype was seen once. The chain recombines TRBV5-1 with TRBJ2-1; TRBD2 is a possible D gene (6 bases). The CDR3 is made up of 14 amino acids. Germline V gene lookup returns CDR1 SGHRS and CDR2 YFSETQ. The CDR3 bases are TGCGCAGGCACTGCAGGAGGGCCGAGGAATGAGCAGTTCTTC. This encodes CAGTAGGPRNEQFF.

Points on this clonotype: One end of the junction fails to match germline, which may point to a read error. J is TRBJ2-1 and V is TRBV29-1; 7 bases align to TRBD1. CDR3 length: 14 amino acids. The V gene's germline CDR1 is SQVTM and CDR2 ANQGSEA. The CDR3 is CSVSAGQAYSEQFF. CDR3 DNA sequence: TGCAGCGTTAGTGCAGGACAGGCCTACAGTGAGCAGTTCTTC.

This clonotype was detected many times. V usage is TRBV5-4 and J usage is TRBJ2-5; 14 bases fit TRBD2. Germline V gene lookup returns CDR1 SGHNT and CDR2 YYREEE (reference sequence). This CDR3 spans 16 amino acids. V shed 4 bases and J 4 bases; nucleotides not matched to a gene: 6. As DNA, the CDR3 is TGTGCCAGCAGCCGCCCGGGACTAGCGGGAGCAGAGACCCAGTACTTC. It codes for CASSRPGLAGAETQYF.

This chain joins TRBV6-6 and TRBJ2-3; 13 bases are a match to TRBD2. The CDR3 length is 16 residues. J lost 1 base, V lost 10 bases, and 8 bases had no gene match. Germline CDR1 and CDR2: MNHNY and SVGAGI (reference sequence). CDR3 residues: CATRLAGGPRTDTQYF. CDR3 nucleotide sequence: TGTGCCACCCGACTAGCGGGAGGTCCCCGCACAGATACGCAGTATTTT.

The CDR3 DNA reads TGTGCCAGCAGCTTAGCGGCAGGATCCTACGAGCAGTACTTC. Translated, it gives CASSLAAGSYEQYF. The chain couples TRBV7-9 to TRBJ2-7; D is unclear. Germline lookup yields CDR1 SEHNR and CDR2 FQNEAQ (reference sequence). The CDR3 has 14 residues. The germline V and J ends were trimmed by 0 bases and 1 base, with 7 bases remaining between them.

This clonotype has ten or more counts. The chain couples TRBV6-5 to TRBJ1-5; D unresolved. Trimming pared 4 bases from V and 6 bases from J, leaving 10 bases between. The CDR3 runs 13 residues. Germline-derived CDR1 and CDR2 are MNHEY and SVGAGI. CDR3 residues: CASSWAGGQPQHF. CDR3 DNA sequence: TGTGCCAGCAGTTGGGCAGGAGGTCAGCCCCAGCATTTT.

Regarding this clonotype: At one end the junction does not follow the germline gene, possibly because of a read error. The chain has TRBV6-5 and TRBJ2-7; no reliable D call. This CDR3 region has 14 residues. CDR1 is MNHEY and CDR2 is SVGAGI in the germline V gene. CDR3 in amino acids: CASGYGGASYEQYF. The CDR3 DNA is TGTGCCAGCGGTTACGGCGGTGCCTCCTACGAGCAGTACTTC.

Concerning this clonotype: A much larger clone is a single base away; this may be a read error. The chain links TRBV28 to TRBJ2-7; D perhaps matches TRBD1 (5 bases). CDR1 is MDHEN, CDR2 SYDVKM, per germline. The germline V and J ends were trimmed by 5 bases and 9 bases, with 14 bases remaining between them. There are 12 residues in the CDR3. CDR3 sequence reads: CASSQGPGGQYF. Here the CDR3 DNA reads TGTGCCAGCAGTCAGGGCCCTGGCGGGCAGTACTTC.

Concerning this clonotype: A much more abundant neighbour one base away suggests this may be a read error. The chain joins TRBV10-3 to TRBJ2-6; 8 bases are shared with TRBD1. CDR1 ENHRY and CDR2 SYGVKD come from the germline V gene. The J segment lost 3 bases and the V segment lost 8 bases, leaving 9 bases of the junction unmatched. The CDR3 spans 16 residues. CDR3 sequence (DNA): TGTGCCATCCATCCCGGGACAGGCTTTGGGGCCAACGTCCTGACTTTC. Translation: CAIHPGTGFGANVLTF.

At least ten counts were recorded for this clonotype. CDR3 in DNA: TGTGCCACCCTACAGGGGGCTACCTACAATGAGCAGTTCTTC. As protein: CATLQGATYNEQFF. The chain employs TRBV6-2 or TRBV6-3 and TRBJ2-1; TRBD1 matches 9 bases. CDR3 length equals 14 residues. Losses at the gene ends were 10 bases for V and 2 bases for J; bases not matched to a gene: 6. Germline loops: CDR1 MNHEY, CDR2 SVGEGT.

Remarks on this clonotype: A read error is possible here, since a much larger clone lies one base away. V is TRBV6-5 and J is TRBJ1-2; 7 bases are shared with TRBD1. CDR3 length equals 12 residues. The germline V gene has CDR1 MNHEY and CDR2 SVGAGI. CDR3 loop: CACRVTGASFSF. The CDR3 bases are TGTGCCTGCCGTGTCACAGGGGCCTCCTTCTCCTTC.

The CDR3 DNA reads TGCGCCAGCAGCTTGGAACCGTCCACCTACGAGCAGTACTTC. Its protein product is CASSLEPSTYEQYF. V and J are TRBV5-1 and TRBJ2-7; the D is unclear. The CDR3 runs 14 residues. Between the trimmed V and J ends, which lost 0 bases and 2 bases, there was a span of 9 bases. The germline CDR1 and CDR2 sequences are SGHRS and YFSETQ.